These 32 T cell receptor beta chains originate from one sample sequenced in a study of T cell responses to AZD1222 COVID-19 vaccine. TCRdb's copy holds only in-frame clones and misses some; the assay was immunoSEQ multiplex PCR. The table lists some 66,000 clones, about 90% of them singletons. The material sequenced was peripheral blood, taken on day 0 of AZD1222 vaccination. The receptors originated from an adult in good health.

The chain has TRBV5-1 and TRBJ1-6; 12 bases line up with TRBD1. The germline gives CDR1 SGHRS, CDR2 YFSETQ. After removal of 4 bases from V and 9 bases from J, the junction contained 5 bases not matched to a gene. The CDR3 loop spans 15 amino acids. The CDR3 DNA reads TGCGCCAGCAGCGGGGGACAGGGGGCCCTTTCACCCCTCCACTTT. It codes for CASSGGQGALSPLHF.

The CDR3 DNA reads as TGTGCCAGCAGCTTAGTGGTGACAGGGAGCTCCTATAATTCACCCCTCCACTTT. It specifies CASSLVVTGSSYNSPLHF. V usage is TRBV7-9 and J usage is TRBJ1-6, with TRBD1 matching over 7 bases. Germline CDR1 and CDR2: SEHNR and FQNEAQ (reference sequence). The CDR3 length is 18 residues. V lost 1 base and J lost 0; bases outside the gene matches: 6.

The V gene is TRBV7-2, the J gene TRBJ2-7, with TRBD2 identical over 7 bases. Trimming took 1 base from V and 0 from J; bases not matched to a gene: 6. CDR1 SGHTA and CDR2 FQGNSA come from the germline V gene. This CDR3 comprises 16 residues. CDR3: CASSLGPSGSSYEQYF. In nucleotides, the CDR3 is TGTGCCAGCAGCTTAGGTCCTAGCGGCAGCTCCTACGAGCAGTACTTC.

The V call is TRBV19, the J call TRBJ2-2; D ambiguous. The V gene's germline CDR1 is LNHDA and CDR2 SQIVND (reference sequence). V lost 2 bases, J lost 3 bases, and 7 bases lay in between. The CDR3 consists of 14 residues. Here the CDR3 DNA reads TGTGCCAGTAGTATATGGACGGACACCGGGGAGCTGTTTTTT. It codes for CASSIWTDTGELFF. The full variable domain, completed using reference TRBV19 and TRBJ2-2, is DGGITQSPKYLFRKEGQNVTLSCEQNLNHDAMYWYRQDPGQGLRLIYYSQIVNDFQKGDIAEGYSVSREKKESFPLTVTSAQKNPTAFYLCASSIWTDTGELFFGEGSRLTVL.

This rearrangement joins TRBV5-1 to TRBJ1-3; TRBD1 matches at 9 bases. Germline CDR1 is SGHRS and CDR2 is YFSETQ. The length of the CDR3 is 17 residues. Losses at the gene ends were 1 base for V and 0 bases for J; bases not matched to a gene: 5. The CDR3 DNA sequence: TGCGCCAGCAGCTTGACCGGGACAGGGATCTCTGGAAACACCATATATTTT. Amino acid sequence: CASSLTGTGISGNTIYF.

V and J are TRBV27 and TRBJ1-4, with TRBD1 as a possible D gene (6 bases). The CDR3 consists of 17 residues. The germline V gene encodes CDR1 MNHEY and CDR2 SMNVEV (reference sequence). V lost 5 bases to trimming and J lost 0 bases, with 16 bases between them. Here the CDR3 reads CASSPRGGLATNEKLFF. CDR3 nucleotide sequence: TGTGCCAGCAGTCCCAGGGGAGGGCTTGCAACTAATGAAAAACTGTTTTTT.

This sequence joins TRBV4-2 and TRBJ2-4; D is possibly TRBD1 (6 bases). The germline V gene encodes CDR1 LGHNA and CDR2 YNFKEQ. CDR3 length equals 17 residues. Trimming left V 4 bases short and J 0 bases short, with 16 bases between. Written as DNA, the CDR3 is TGTGCCAGCAGCCTAGGGCTGGCAGGGGTAGCCAAAAACATTCAGTACTTC. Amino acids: CASSLGLAGVAKNIQYF.

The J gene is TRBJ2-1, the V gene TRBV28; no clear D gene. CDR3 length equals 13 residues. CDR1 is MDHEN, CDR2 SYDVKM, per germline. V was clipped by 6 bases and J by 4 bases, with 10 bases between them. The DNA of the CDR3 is TGTGCCAGCAGAAGTCACGATTACAATGAGCAGTTCTTC. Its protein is CASRSHDYNEQFF.

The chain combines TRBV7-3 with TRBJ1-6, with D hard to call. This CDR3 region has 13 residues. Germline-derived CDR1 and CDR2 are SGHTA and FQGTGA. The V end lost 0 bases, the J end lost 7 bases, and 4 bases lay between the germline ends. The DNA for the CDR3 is TGTGCCAGCAGCTTAACGTCCAATTCACCCCTCCACTTT. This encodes CASSLTSNSPLHF.

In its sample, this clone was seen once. DNA for the CDR3: TGTGCCAGCAGTTTTTCTAGGTACTATGGCTACACCTTC. It specifies CASSFSRYYGYTF. The chain employs TRBV28 and TRBJ1-2; D remains ambiguous. The CDR3 covers 13 residues. Trimming pared 3 bases from V and 3 bases from J, leaving 8 bases between. CDR1 is MDHEN, CDR2 SYDVKM, per germline.

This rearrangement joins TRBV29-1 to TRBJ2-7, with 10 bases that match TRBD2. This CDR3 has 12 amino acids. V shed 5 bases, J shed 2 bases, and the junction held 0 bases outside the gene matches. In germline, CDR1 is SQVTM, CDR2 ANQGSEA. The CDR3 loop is CSVSGRAYEQYF. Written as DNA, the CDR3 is TGCAGCGTTAGCGGGAGGGCCTACGAGCAGTACTTC.

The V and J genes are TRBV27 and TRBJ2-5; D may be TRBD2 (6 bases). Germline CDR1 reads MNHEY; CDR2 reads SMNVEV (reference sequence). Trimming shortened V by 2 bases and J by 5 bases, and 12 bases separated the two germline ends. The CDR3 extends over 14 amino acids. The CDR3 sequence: CASSLTGVVETQYF. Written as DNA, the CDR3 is TGTGCCAGCAGTTTAACGGGAGTGGTGGAGACCCAGTACTTC.

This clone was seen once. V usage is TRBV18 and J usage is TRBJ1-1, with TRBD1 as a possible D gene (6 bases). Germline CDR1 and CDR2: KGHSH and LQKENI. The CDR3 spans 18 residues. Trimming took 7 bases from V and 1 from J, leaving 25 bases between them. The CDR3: CASFSSLQGSFANTEAFF. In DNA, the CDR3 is TGTGCCAGCTTCTCGAGTCTCCAGGGGAGCTTTGCGAACACTGAAGCTTTCTTT.

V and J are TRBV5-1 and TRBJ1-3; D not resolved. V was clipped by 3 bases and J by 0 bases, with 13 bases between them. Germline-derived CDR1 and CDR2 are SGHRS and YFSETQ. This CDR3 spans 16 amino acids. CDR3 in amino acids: CASSSAEASSGNTIYF. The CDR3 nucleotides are TGCGCCAGCAGCTCAGCCGAGGCTAGCTCTGGAAACACCATATATTTT. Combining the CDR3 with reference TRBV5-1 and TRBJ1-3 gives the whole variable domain KAGVTQTPRYLIKTRGQQVTLSCSPISGHRSVSWYQQTPGQGLQFLFEYFSETQRNKGNFPGRFSGRQFSNSRSEMNVSTLELGDSALYLCASSSAEASSGNTIYFGEGSWLTVV.

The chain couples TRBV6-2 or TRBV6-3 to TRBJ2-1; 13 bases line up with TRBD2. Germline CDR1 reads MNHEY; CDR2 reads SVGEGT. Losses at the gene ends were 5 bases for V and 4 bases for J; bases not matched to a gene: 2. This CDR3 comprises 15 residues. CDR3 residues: CASSRTSGGYNEQFF. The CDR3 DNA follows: TGTGCCAGCAGTCGGACTAGCGGGGGTTACAATGAGCAGTTCTTC.

CDR3 sequence: CASSSDGGMNTGELFF. CDR3 nucleotide sequence: TGCGCCAGCAGCAGCGACGGGGGCATGAACACCGGGGAGCTGTTTTTT. The chain carries TRBV5-1 and TRBJ2-2; D possibly matches TRBD1 or TRBD2 (6 bases each). Trimming shortened V by 4 bases and J by 1 base, and 14 bases separated the two germline ends. The CDR3 has 16 residues. Germline assignment: CDR1 SGHRS and CDR2 YFSETQ.

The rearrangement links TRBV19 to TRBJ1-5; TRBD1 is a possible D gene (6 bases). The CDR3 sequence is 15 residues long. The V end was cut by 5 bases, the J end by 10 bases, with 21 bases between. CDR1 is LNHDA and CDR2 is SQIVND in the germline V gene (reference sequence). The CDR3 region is CASSWAGTLEYPQHF. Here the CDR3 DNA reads TGTGCCAGTAGTTGGGCCGGGACACTGGAGTACCCCCAGCATTTT.

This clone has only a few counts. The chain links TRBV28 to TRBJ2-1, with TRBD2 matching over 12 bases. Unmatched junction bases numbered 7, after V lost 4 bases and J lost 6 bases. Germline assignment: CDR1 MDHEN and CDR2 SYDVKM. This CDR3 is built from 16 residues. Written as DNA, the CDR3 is TGTGCCAGCAGTTCCCCTAGCGGGAGGGCCAGCAATGAGCAGTTCTTC. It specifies CASSSPSGRASNEQFF.

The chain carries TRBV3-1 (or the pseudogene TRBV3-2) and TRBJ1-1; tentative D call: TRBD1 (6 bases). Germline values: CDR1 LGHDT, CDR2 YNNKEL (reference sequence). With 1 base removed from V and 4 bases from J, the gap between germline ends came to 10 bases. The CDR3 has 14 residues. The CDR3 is CASSQGQARTEAFF. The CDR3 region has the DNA TGTGCCAGCAGCCAAGGACAGGCGCGCACTGAAGCTTTCTTT.

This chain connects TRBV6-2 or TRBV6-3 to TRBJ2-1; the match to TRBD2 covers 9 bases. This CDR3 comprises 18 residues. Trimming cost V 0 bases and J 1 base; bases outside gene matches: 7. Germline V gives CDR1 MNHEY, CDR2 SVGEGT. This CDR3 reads CASSYSYPLAGSYNEQFF. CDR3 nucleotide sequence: TGTGCCAGCAGTTACTCCTACCCGCTAGCGGGATCCTACAATGAGCAGTTCTTC.

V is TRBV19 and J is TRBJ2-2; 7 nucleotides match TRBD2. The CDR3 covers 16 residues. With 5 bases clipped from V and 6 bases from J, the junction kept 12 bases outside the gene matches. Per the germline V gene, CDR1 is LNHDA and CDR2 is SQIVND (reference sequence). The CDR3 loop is CASSSQRDRPSGELFF. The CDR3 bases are TGTGCCAGTAGTTCCCAGCGGGACCGGCCGTCCGGGGAGCTGTTTTTT.

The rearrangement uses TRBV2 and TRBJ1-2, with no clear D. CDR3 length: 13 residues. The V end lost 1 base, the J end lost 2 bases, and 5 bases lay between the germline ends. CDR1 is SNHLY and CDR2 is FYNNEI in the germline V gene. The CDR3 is CASSEGENYGYTF. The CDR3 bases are TGTGCCAGCAGTGAAGGCGAGAACTATGGCTACACCTTC. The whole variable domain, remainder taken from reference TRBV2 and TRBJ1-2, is EPEVTQTPSHQVTQMGQEVILRCVPISNHLYFYWYRQILGQKVEFLVSFYNNEISEKSEIFDDQFSVERPDGSNFTLKIRSTKLEDSAMYFCASSEGENYGYTFGSGTRLTVV.

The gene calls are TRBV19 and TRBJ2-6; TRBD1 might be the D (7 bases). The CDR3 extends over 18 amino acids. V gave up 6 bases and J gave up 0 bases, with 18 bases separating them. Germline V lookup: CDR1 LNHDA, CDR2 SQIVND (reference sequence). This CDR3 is CASRPQGGRSSGANVLTF. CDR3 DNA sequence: TGTGCCAGTAGGCCCCAGGGGGGCCGGAGCTCTGGGGCCAACGTCCTGACTTTC.

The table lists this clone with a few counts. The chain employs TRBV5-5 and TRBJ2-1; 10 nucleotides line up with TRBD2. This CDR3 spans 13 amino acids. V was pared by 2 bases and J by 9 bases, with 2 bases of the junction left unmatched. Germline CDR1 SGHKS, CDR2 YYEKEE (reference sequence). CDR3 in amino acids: CASSLLAGTEQFF. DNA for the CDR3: TGTGCCAGCAGCTTACTAGCGGGAACTGAGCAGTTCTTC.

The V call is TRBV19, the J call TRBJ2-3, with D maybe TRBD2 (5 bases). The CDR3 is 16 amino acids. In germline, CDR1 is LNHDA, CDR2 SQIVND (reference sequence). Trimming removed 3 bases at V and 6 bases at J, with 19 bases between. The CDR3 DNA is TGTGCCAGTAGTATTAGAGCGGAAGCCTCCTGGGATACGCAGTATTTT. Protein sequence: CASSIRAEASWDTQYF.

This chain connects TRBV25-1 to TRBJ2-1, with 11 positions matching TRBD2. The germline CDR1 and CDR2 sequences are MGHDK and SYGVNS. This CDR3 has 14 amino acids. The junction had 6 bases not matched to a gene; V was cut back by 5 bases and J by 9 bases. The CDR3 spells CASSRLAGGGEQFF. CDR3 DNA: TGTGCCAGCAGTCGGCTAGCGGGAGGAGGTGAGCAGTTCTTC.

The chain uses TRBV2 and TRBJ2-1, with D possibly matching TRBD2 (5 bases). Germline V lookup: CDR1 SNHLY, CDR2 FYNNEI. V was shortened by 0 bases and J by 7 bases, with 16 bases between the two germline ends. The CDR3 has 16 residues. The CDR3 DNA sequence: TGTGCCAGCAGTGAAGCGAGGTCCGGGGTGGGGAATGAGCAGTTCTTC. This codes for CASSEARSGVGNEQFF. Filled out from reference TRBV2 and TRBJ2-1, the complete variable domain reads EPEVTQTPSHQVTQMGQEVILRCVPISNHLYFYWYRQILGQKVEFLVSFYNNEISEKSEIFDDQFSVERPDGSNFTLKIRSTKLEDSAMYFCASSEARSGVGNEQFFGPGTRLTVL.

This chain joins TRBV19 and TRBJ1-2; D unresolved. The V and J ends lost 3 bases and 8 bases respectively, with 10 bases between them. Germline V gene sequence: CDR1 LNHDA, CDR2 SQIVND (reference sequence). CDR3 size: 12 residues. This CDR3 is CASSIGLQGYTF. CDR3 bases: TGTGCCAGTAGTATTGGTCTTCAGGGCTACACCTTC.

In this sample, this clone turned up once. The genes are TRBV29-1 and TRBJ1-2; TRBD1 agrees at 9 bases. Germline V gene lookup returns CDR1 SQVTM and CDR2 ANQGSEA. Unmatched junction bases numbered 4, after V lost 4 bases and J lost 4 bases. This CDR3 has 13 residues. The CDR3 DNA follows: TGCAGCGTTGGGACAGGGGTCCCCTATGGCTACACCTTC. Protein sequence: CSVGTGVPYGYTF.

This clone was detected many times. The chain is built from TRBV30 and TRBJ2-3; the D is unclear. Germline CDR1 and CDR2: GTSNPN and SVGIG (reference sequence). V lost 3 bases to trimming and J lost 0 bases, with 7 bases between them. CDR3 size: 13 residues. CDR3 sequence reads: CAWRHQSTDTQYF. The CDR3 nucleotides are TGTGCCTGGAGGCACCAAAGCACAGATACGCAGTATTTT.

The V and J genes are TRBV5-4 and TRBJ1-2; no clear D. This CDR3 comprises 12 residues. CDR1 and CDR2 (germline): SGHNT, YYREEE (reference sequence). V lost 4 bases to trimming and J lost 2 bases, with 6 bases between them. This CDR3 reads CASSRENYGYTF. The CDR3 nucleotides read TGTGCCAGCAGCCGGGAAAACTATGGCTACACCTTC.

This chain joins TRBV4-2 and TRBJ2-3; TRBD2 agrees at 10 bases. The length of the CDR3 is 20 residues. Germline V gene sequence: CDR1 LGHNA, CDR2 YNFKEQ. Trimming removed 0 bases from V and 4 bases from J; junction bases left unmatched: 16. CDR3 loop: CASSQDSWDVAGGVADTQYF. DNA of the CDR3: TGTGCCAGCAGCCAAGATTCTTGGGACGTAGCGGGAGGAGTGGCAGATACGCAGTATTTT.